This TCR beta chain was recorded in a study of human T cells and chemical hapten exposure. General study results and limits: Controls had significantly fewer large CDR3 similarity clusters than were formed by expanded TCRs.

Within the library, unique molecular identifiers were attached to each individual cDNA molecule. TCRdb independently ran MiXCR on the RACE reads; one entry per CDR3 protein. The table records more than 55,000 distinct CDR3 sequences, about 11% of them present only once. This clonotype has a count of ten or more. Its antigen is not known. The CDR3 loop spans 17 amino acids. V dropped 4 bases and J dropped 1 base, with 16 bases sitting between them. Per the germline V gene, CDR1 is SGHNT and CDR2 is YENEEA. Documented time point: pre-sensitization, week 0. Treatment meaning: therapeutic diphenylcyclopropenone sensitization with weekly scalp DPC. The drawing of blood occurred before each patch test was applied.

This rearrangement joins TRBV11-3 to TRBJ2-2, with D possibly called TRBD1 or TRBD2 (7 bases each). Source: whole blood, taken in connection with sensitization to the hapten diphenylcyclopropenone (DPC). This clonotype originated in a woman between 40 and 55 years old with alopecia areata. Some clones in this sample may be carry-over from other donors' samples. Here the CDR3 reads CASSSQGGRVNTGELFF. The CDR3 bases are TGTGCCAGCAGCTCCCAGGGGGGGAGAGTGAACACCGGGGAGCTGTTTTTT.